This TCR beta chain stems from a study of blood T cell repertoires in COVID-19. Whole-study context: Some COVID-19 samples were acute and others convalescent; all came from the United States, Italy and Spain.

Measured with immunoSEQ multiplex PCR; TCRdb has only the in-frame clones, and not every one. This table holds fewer than 600,000 clones, 85% to 90% found once. The V end lost 6 bases, the J end lost 1 base, and 10 bases lay between the germline ends. The CDR3 sequence is 13 residues long. Sequenced: PBMCs or T cells enriched from blood (not recorded which). V and J are TRBV12-3 or TRBV12-4 and TRBJ2-7, with no clear D. The TCR originated in a woman between 40 and 50 years old who had recovered from COVID-19. Written as DNA, the CDR3 is TGTGCCAGCAGGCCCGACTGGTCCTACGAGCAGTACTTC. It specifies CASRPDWSYEQYF.